This is a list of T cell receptor beta chains from one sample in a study of cytomegalovirus exposure and HLA in healthy donors. Data came from immunoSEQ multiplex PCR; TCRdb stores just in-frame clones and leaves some out. Reported are about 130,000 clones; the ten largest clones contain less than 3.5%. The source material was PBMCs. These receptors all come from a young man in good health and CMV-seronegative. CDR3s include the opening cysteine and the closing phenylalanine or tryptophan. The D gene is left open where the match is weak.

>TRBD1|TRBJ2-3|TRBV28|13
CASSLAGGDTQYF
TGTGCCAGCAGCTTAGCAGGGGGTGATACGCAGTATTTT
>TRBD1|TRBJ2-7|TRBV7-2|14
CASSVTGQNYEQYF
TGTGCCAGCAGCGTGACAGGGCAAAACTACGAGCAGTACTTC
>-|TRBJ1-1|TRBV30|12
CAWSIVNTEAFF
TGTGCCTGGAGTATCGTGAACACTGAAGCTTTCTTT
>-|TRBJ1-1|TRBV28|13
CASSFRGHVEAFF
TGTGCCAGCAGTTTTCGAGGGCATGTTGAAGCTTTCTTT
>-|TRBJ1-1|TRBV4-3|14
CASSITGSKTEAFF
TGCGCCAGCAGCATCACAGGGTCGAAGACTGAAGCTTTCTTT
>-|TRBJ1-1|TRBV7-6|15
CASSLLELVNTEAFF
TGTGCCAGCAGCTTACTCGAGTTGGTGAACACTGAAGCTTTCTTT
>TRBD1|TRBJ1-2|TRBV5-1|14
CASSSTDRNYGYTF
TGCGCCAGCAGCTCGACGGACAGGAACTATGGCTACACCTTC
>TRBD2|TRBJ2-7|TRBV6-5|14
CASSPFQGGDEQYF
TGTGCCAGCAGTCCGTTTCAGGGAGGGGACGAGCAGTACTTC
>-|TRBJ1-4|TRBV4-2|15
CASSPWGGQDEKLFF
TGTGCCAGCAGCCCCTGGGGAGGGCAAGATGAAAAACTGTTTTTT
>TRBD1|TRBJ1-1|TRBV11-2|17
CASSWGQGAFGNTEAFF
TGTGCCAGCAGCTGGGGACAGGGGGCGTTCGGGAACACTGAAGCTTTCTTT
>-|TRBJ1-2|TRBV6-1|12
CASREGNYGYTF
TGTGCCAGCAGAGAGGGTAACTATGGCTACACCTTC
>-|TRBJ1-1|TRBV30|14
CAWARIFMNTEAFF
TGTGCCTGGGCCAGGATTTTCATGAACACTGAAGCTTTCTTT
>-|TRBJ2-7|TRBV7-9|14
CASRAIGGRYEQYF
TGTGCCAGCAGGGCTATCGGGGGGCGCTACGAGCAGTACTTC
>-|TRBJ2-1|TRBV5-1|17
CASSVYKGDHSYNEQFF
TGCGCCAGCAGCGTATACAAGGGGGATCATTCCTACAATGAGCAGTTCTTC
>-|TRBJ1-3|TRBV25-1|14
CASALRGAGNTIYF
TGTGCCAGCGCCCTGCGGGGGGCTGGAAACACCATATATTTT
>-|TRBJ2-4|TRBV5-8|18
CASSLAFPKQGAKNIQYF
TGTGCCAGCAGCTTGGCATTCCCAAAGCAGGGGGCCAAAAACATTCAGTACTTC
>-|TRBJ1-4|TRBV5-1|15
CASRPTPTTNEKLFF
TGCGCCAGCAGGCCCACACCGACAACTAATGAAAAACTGTTTTTT
>TRBD2|TRBJ2-7|TRBV19|14
CASTPSGGTYEQYF
TGTGCCAGTACCCCTAGCGGGGGAACCTACGAGCAGTACTTC
>-|TRBJ1-6|TRBV11-2|16
CASSLDVSGYNSPLHF
TGTGCCAGCAGCTTAGATGTATCGGGGTATAATTCACCCCTCCACTTT
>-|TRBJ2-2|TRBV29-1|12
CSVERGSGELFF
TGCAGCGTCGAAAGGGGGTCCGGGGAGCTGTTTTTT
>TRBD2|TRBJ2-7|TRBV6-5|13
CASSRTSGYEQYF
TGTGCCAGCAGTAGGACTAGCGGCTACGAGCAGTACTTC
>TRBD1|TRBJ1-2|TRBV9|15
CASSAGGGQGDGYTF
TGTGCCAGCAGCGCGGGGGGGGGACAGGGCGATGGCTACACCTTC
>TRBD2|TRBJ2-5|TRBV6-5|15
CASSIGLAGVETQYF
TGTGCCAGCAGTATCGGACTAGCGGGAGTGGAGACCCAGTACTTC
>TRBD1|TRBJ1-2|TRBV4-3|15
CASSQSHRGYGGYTF
TGCGCCAGCAGCCAAAGTCACAGGGGCTATGGCGGCTACACCTTC
>-|TRBJ1-2|TRBV5-4|16
CASSRGQRSTNYGYTF
TGTGCCAGCAGCCGAGGGCAGAGATCAACTAACTATGGCTACACCTTC
>-|TRBJ2-7|TRBV6-5|13
CASSSGVAQEQYF
TGTGCCAGCAGTTCGGGAGTGGCCCAGGAGCAGTACTTC
>TRBD1|TRBJ1-5|TRBV6-5|15
CASSTGQGSYQPQHF
TGTGCCAGCAGTACCGGACAGGGCTCCTATCAGCCCCAGCATTTT
>TRBD2|TRBJ2-7|TRBV7-9|14
CASSQRLAPYEQYF
TGTGCCAGCAGCCAAAGACTAGCTCCGTACGAGCAGTACTTC
>TRBD2|TRBJ2-1|TRBV10-3|14
CAIRTGGLAGEQFF
TGTGCCATCAGGACTGGGGGACTAGCCGGTGAGCAGTTCTTC
>-|TRBJ1-1|TRBV6-5|14
CASSPGANPTEAFF
TGTGCCAGCAGCCCAGGGGCCAATCCTACTGAAGCTTTCTTT
>-|TRBJ2-7|TRBV18|15
CASSQAAAETYEQYF
TGTGCCAGCTCACAGGCGGCCGCGGAGACCTACGAGCAGTACTTC
>-|TRBJ2-1|TRBV29-1|10
CSVPGGRQFF
TGCAGCGTTCCAGGGGGGAGGCAGTTCTTC
>TRBD1|TRBJ1-1|TRBV7-3|15
CASSLMHRGATEAFF
TGTGCCAGCAGCTTAATGCACAGGGGCGCCACTGAAGCTTTCTTT
>-|TRBJ2-7|TRBV29-1|12
CSVEARVGEQYF
TGCAGCGTTGAAGCCAGGGTGGGCGAGCAGTACTTC
>-|TRBJ1-1|TRBV5-4|15
CASSLRGGRNTEAFF
TGTGCCAGCAGCTTGCGCGGGGGGCGGAACACTGAAGCTTTCTTT
>-|TRBJ2-5|TRBV7-8|12
CASSSSGGSQYF
TGTGCCAGCAGCTCCAGCGGTGGGTCCCAGTACTTC
>-|TRBJ1-4|TRBV6-6|14
CASSPQVPNEKLFF
TGTGCCAGCAGTCCACAGGTCCCTAATGAAAAACTGTTTTTT
>TRBD1|TRBJ1-5|TRBV30|15
CARSVGQGRRQPQHF
TGTGCCCGGAGTGTCGGACAGGGGAGAAGGCAGCCCCAGCATTTT
>-|TRBJ2-2|TRBV7-3|17
CASSPPGANWGTGELFF
TGTGCCAGCAGCCCTCCAGGGGCTAATTGGGGCACCGGGGAGCTGTTTTTT
>-|TRBJ1-4|TRBV7-2|15
CASRGDSSGSEKLFF
TGTGCCAGCAGGGGTGACTCCTCGGGGTCGGAAAAACTGTTTTTT
>-|TRBJ2-7|TRBV29-1|14
CSVEDPVSSYEQYF
TGCAGCGTTGAAGATCCTGTCAGCTCCTACGAGCAGTACTTC
>TRBD2|TRBJ2-3|TRBV9|16
CASSPRGGRNTDTQYF
TGTGCCAGCAGCCCACGTGGCGGGAGGAACACAGATACGCAGTATTTT
>TRBD1|TRBJ2-5|TRBV2|14
CASRDRVNKETQYF
TGTGCCAGCAGGGACAGGGTTAATAAAGAGACCCAGTACTTC
>-|TRBJ2-5|TRBV28|14
CASSPQWDKETQYF
TGTGCCAGCAGCCCTCAATGGGACAAGGAGACCCAGTACTTC
>-|TRBJ2-7|TRBV5-1|12
CASSATDYEQYF
TGCGCCAGCAGCGCGACTGATTACGAGCAGTACTTC
>-|TRBJ1-5|TRBV7-8|15
CASSFGHFSNQPQHF
TGTGCCAGCAGCTTCGGACACTTCAGCAATCAGCCCCAGCATTTT
>TRBD1|TRBJ1-2|TRBV30|13
CACDGTGAFGYTF
TGTGCCTGCGACGGGACAGGGGCGTTTGGCTACACCTTC
>-|TRBJ2-7|TRBV6-5|15
CASSYSAGALDEQYF
TGTGCCAGCAGTTACTCGGCAGGGGCTTTGGACGAGCAGTACTTC
>TRBD1|TRBJ2-7|TRBV27|15
CASAKTGQQAYEQYF
TGTGCCAGCGCAAAAACGGGACAGCAAGCCTACGAGCAGTACTTC
>TRBD1|TRBJ2-1|TRBV28|12
CASSPGQYEQFF
TGTGCCAGCAGTCCGGGACAGTATGAGCAGTTCTTC
>-|TRBJ2-3|TRBV6-1|13
CASHRRGLNTQYF
TGTGCCAGCCACCGCCGGGGTTTGAATACGCAGTATTTT
>-|TRBJ1-5|TRBV5-5|16
CASSLGGGSSNQPQHF
TGTGCCAGCAGCTTGGGAGGGGGTTCGAGCAATCAGCCCCAGCATTTT
>-|TRBJ1-2|TRBV4-2|16
CASSQDLVTVNYGYTF
TGTGCCAGCAGCCAAGATCTCGTCACGGTAAACTATGGCTACACCTTC
>-|TRBJ2-7|TRBV10-2|14
CASSGGGASYEQYF
TGCGCCAGCAGTGGAGGGGGGGCCTCCTACGAGCAGTACTTC
>TRBD2|TRBJ2-1|TRBV5-4|15
CASSPTGTSWNEQFF
TGTGCCAGCAGCCCAACCGGGACTAGTTGGAATGAGCAGTTCTTC